The entry below describes one T cell receptor (beta chain). Its specificity is unknown. This CDR3 spans 15 amino acids. V gave up 5 bases and J gave up 4 bases; unmatched junction bases: 11. Looked up from germline, CDR1 is SGHVS and CDR2 is FNYEAQ. Assay used: immunoSEQ multiplex PCR; TCRdb lists only in-frame clones, some missing. Here the sample spans tens of thousands of clones, roughly nine tenths being singletons. This sample is drawn from a study of OX40 agonist ivuxolimab in advanced cancers. The study's findings and limits: Antigen specificity of clonally expanded peripheral T cells was not established.

The receptor's source is an adult with an advanced solid tumor such as melanoma, head and neck, liver or kidney cancer. The specimen comprised CD4+ or CD8+ T cells sorted from blood, sampled in a trial of the OX40 agonist ivuxolimab. This chain uses TRBV7-6 with TRBJ2-7; TRBD1 agrees at 7 bases. CDR3 protein: CASSPETGTSYEQYF. CDR3 coding DNA: TGTGCCAGCAGCCCTGAGACAGGGACGAGTTACGAGCAGTACTTC.